These T cell receptor beta chains were read from a single sample in a study of cytomegalovirus exposure and HLA in healthy donors. The protocol was immunoSEQ multiplex PCR, while the TCRdb copy is restricted to in-frame clones and leaves out a portion. The sample has 150,000 to 200,000 clones. The sample taken for sequencing was PBMCs. All receptors come from a woman aged 55-70 years in good health and CMV-seronegative. The CDR3 runs from the conserved cysteine through the conserved F or W. A D gene is named only where the DNA matches it firmly.

d_gene | j_gene | v_gene | CDR3nt | CDR3aa
. | TRBJ2-2 | TRBV5-1 | TGCGCCAGCAGCTTGGAGGGGCACACCGGGGAGCTGTTTTTT | CASSLEGHTGELFF
. | TRBJ2-2 | TRBV7-3 | TGTGCCAGCAGCTTAAGTCTGCGCACCGGGGAGCTGTTTTTT | CASSLSLRTGELFF
. | TRBJ1-1 | TRBV7-9 | TGTGCCAGCAGCTTAGTTGGGCTGTTCTTT | CASSLVGLFF
TRBD2 | TRBJ2-3 | TRBV14 | TGTGCCAGCAGACATAGCGGGGGGGCCCCAGATACGCAGTATTTT | CASRHSGGAPDTQYF
TRBD1 | TRBJ2-3 | TRBV6-4 | TGTGCCAGCAGTGAGTTCGAGACAGGGTCGACAGATACGCAGTATTTT | CASSEFETGSTDTQYF
. | TRBJ2-7 | TRBV2 | TGTGCCAGCACAGGACAGAGCTCCTACGAGCAGTACTTC | CASTGQSSYEQYF
TRBD2 | TRBJ2-7 | TRBV29-1 | TGCAGCGCCTGGACGGCGGGAGGGAACTCCTACGAGCAGTACTTC | CSAWTAGGNSYEQYF
TRBD2 | TRBJ2-7 | TRBV15 | TGTGCCACCAGCAGAGTTCTTAGCGGGGGCCCTTTCGAGCAGTACTTC | CATSRVLSGGPFEQYF
TRBD1 | TRBJ2-2 | TRBV7-7 | TGTGCCAGCAGCTACGGGGACAGACCCACCGGGGAGCTGTTTTTT | CASSYGDRPTGELFF
. | TRBJ2-3 | TRBV2 | TGTGCCAGCAGCCAGGGCCAAGATACGCAGTATTTT | CASSQGQDTQYF
. | TRBJ1-2 | TRBV5-1 | TGCGCCAGCAGCTTGGTGGGGGCGGCTGGCTACACCTTC | CASSLVGAAGYTF
TRBD2 | TRBJ2-7 | TRBV10-2 | TGCGCCAGCAGTGAGATGGCGGGAGGTAACAACGAGCAGTACTTC | CASSEMAGGNNEQYF
. | TRBJ2-1 | TRBV9 | TGTGCCAGCAGCGAACAGGGATATGAGCAGTTCTTC | CASSEQGYEQFF
TRBD1 | TRBJ2-7 | TRBV2 | TGTGCCAGCAGCGGACAGGGGGCAGCGTCGATGAACGAGCAGTACTTC | CASSGQGAASMNEQYF
. | TRBJ1-2 | TRBV7-9 | TGTGCCAGCAGCCAGGGTAACTATGGCTACACCTTC | CASSQGNYGYTF
. | TRBJ2-3 | TRBV6-6 | TGTGCCAGCAGGTTAGATTGGACGGGGTCAGATACGCAGTATTTT | CASRLDWTGSDTQYF
. | TRBJ2-6 | TRBV7-3 | TGTGCCAGCAGCTTACTGGCCCGGGCTGGGGCCAACGTCCTGACTTTC | CASSLLARAGANVLTF
TRBD2 | TRBJ2-7 | TRBV5-1 | TGCGCCAGCAGCTTCGCTAGCGGAGATTACGAGCAGTACTTC | CASSFASGDYEQYF
TRBD1 | TRBJ2-1 | TRBV6-6 | TGTGCCAGCAGTAAGACAGGGGGCACTACGAATGAGCAGTTCTTC | CASSKTGGTTNEQFF
. | TRBJ1-3 | TRBV5-6 | TGTGCCAGCAGCTTGGACCCCCAGGGAAACACCATATATTTT | CASSLDPQGNTIYF
. | TRBJ1-6 | TRBV6-5 | TGTGCCAGCAGTCCGGACAGTGGGACCCTCCACTTT | CASSPDSGTLHF
TRBD1 | TRBJ1-2 | TRBV10-3 | TGTGCCATCAGTGTAACCGGGACAGGGATTTATGGCTACACCTTC | CAISVTGTGIYGYTF
TRBD1 | TRBJ1-5 | TRBV7-3 | TGTGCCAGCAGCCAGGGGGGCAATCAGCCCCAGCATTTT | CASSQGGNQPQHF
. | TRBJ1-5 | TRBV2 | TGTGCCAGCAGTGCTAATGGTCAGCCCCAGCATTTT | CASSANGQPQHF
. | TRBJ2-5 | TRBV29-1 | TGCAGCGTTGATGGTAGGGGTAGCCAGACTCAGTACTTC | CSVDGRGSQTQYF
. | TRBJ1-1 | TRBV4-2 | TGTGCCAGCAGCCCGACAGCCCAGAACACTGAAGCTTTCTTT | CASSPTAQNTEAFF
. | TRBJ1-2 | TRBV5-6 | TGTGCCAGCAGCGCGGCGGCGGTAAGGGGCTACACCTTC | CASSAAAVRGYTF
. | TRBJ1-1 | TRBV11-2 | TGTGCCAGCAGCGCAGACGGCGGGGGCACTGAAGCTTTCTTT | CASSADGGGTEAFF
. | TRBJ1-2 | TRBV18 | TGTGCCAGCTCCCCAAAGGAGTTCTATGGCTACACCTTC | CASSPKEFYGYTF
. | TRBJ1-2 | TRBV18 | TGTGCCAGCTCACCAAGCACTGTTGTGGGCTACACCTTC | CASSPSTVVGYTF
TRBD1 | TRBJ2-7 | TRBV5-1 | TGCGCCAGCATGCAGGCGACAGGGGGATACGAGCAGTACTTC | CASMQATGGYEQYF
TRBD1 | TRBJ1-2 | TRBV4-1 | TGCGCCAGCAGCCCCCAGGACAGGGCGGGCTACACCTTC | CASSPQDRAGYTF
TRBD2 | TRBJ2-7 | TRBV9 | TGTGCCAGCAGCCGAGGACTAGCGCGGACCTACGAGCAGTACTTC | CASSRGLARTYEQYF
TRBD1 | TRBJ1-5 | TRBV4-2 | TGTGCCAGCAGCCAGGACAGGTCGACCAATCAGCCCCAGCATTTT | CASSQDRSTNQPQHF
. | TRBJ1-2 | TRBV5-6 | TGTGCCAGCAGCCCCGGGTTCACCCGAGCTAACTATGGCTACACCTTC | CASSPGFTRANYGYTF
. | TRBJ1-1 | TRBV5-1 | TGCGCCAGCAGCTGGGGACTTACGAACACTGAAGCTTTCTTT | CASSWGLTNTEAFF
TRBD1 | TRBJ1-2 | TRBV7-3 | TGTGCCAGCAGCCAATCCGGGACAGAAGATTATGGCTACACCTTC | CASSQSGTEDYGYTF
TRBD1 | TRBJ1-2 | TRBV5-1 | TGCGCCAGCAGCCAAACAGGGGCGGGCTATGGCTACACCTTC | CASSQTGAGYGYTF
. | TRBJ1-1 | TRBV30 | TGTGCCTGGACCAAAGCCGCGGGAGCTTTCTTT | CAWTKAAGAFF
. | TRBJ1-4 | TRBV11-1 | TGTGCCAGCAGCTTAGACGGACACTCAACTAATGAAAAACTGTTTTTT | CASSLDGHSTNEKLFF
. | TRBJ1-5 | TRBV27 | TGTGCCAGCAGGTTCAGGGTTGGAAATCAGCCCCAGCATTTT | CASRFRVGNQPQHF
. | TRBJ1-1 | TRBV7-3 | TGTGCCAGCAGCCCGGGACTGCAGATGAACACTGAAGCTTTCTTT | CASSPGLQMNTEAFF